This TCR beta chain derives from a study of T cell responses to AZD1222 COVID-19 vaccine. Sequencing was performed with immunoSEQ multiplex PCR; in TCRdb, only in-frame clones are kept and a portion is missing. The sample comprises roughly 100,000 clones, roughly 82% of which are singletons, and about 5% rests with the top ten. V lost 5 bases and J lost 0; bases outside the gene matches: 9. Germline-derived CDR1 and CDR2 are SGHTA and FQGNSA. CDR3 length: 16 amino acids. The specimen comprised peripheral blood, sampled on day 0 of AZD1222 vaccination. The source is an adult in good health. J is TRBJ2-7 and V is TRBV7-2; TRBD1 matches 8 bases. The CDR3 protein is CASSRLPGQGSYEQYF. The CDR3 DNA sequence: TGTGCCAGCAGCCGTCTACCAGGACAGGGCTCCTACGAGCAGTACTTC.